The T cell receptor (beta chain) described here comes from a study of blood T cell repertoires in COVID-19 (dated by TCRdb to 2020 to 2021). About the investigation overall: Samples covering the acute and convalescent phases of COVID-19 were provided by collaborators in the United States, Italy and Spain. The samples were drawn from the first 160 participants of the ongoing ImmuneRACE study and from 1,254 subjects provided by 6 global collaborators. The repertoires were released in a freely available public database meant as a resource for research on the immune response to SARS-CoV-2. Sample metadata almost always included a de-identified subject ID, COVID-19 status, age in years and sex. The dataset comprised deeply sampled blood TCRbeta repertoires from subjects exposed to, actively infected with, or recovered from COVID-19. Where available, HLA class I and class II types were taken from metadata supplied by the sample provider and were not determined by assay-based typing. The prospective study material was composed of cDNA or gDNA derived from T cells, B-cell-depleted T cells, or PBMCs. General findings and caveats noted by the study authors: The amount of clinical and demographic metadata varied by source and participant and was provided uncurated.

For this clone: Its antigen target is currently unknown. Base qualities are missing; no much larger clone stands one base away.

TCRbeta CDR3 regions were amplified from genomic DNA by means of the immunoSEQ Assay, a bias-controlled multiplex PCR. In the authors' own workflow: Nucleated cell counts per sample were estimated from amplification of reference gene primers within the assay. Sequence reads were collapsed and filtered to measure the absolute abundance of every unique TCRbeta CDR3 rearrangement. For each sample, productive Simpson clonality was calculated as the square root of Simpson's diversity index across productive rearrangements. TCRdb provides this immuneACCESS table in a form limited to in-frame rearrangements. Some clones are lacking; in checked studies, under half of them reflect an unresolved V gene, and why the rest are absent is not known. V, J and clone size were drawn from that table, and D and trimming were deduced from the DNA. Present in this sample are fewer than 45,000 clones, about four fifths of which were seen just once. Approximately 37% of the sample rests with the top ten.

CDR1 is given as WNHNN and CDR2 as SYGVQD, both from the germline V gene (reference sequence). Trimming removed 3 bases from V and 0 bases from J, leaving 12 bases between the germline ends. The cysteine opens and the phenylalanine closes a CDR3 of 15 amino acids. The retained sequence is limited to the CDR3, 45 bases, with the frame set at the first base. Each collaborating institution followed its own protocols to collect whole blood in K2EDTA tubes. For TCRbeta analysis, collaborators shipped samples as frozen whole blood, isolated PBMCs, or DNA extracted from either of those sample types. Source material: peripheral blood. The receptor was isolated from a man aged 35-49 years with active or convalescent COVID-19. The sequence links TRBV10-1 to TRBJ2-7, with no confident D gene call. The sequence in DNA is TGCGCCAGCAGTGACGGCGGCTTGAGCTCCTACGAGCAGTACTTC. Translated, this gives CASSDGGLSSYEQYF.